This T cell receptor (beta chain) stems from a study of cytomegalovirus exposure and HLA in healthy donors (dated by TCRdb to about 2017). Looking at the study overall: An earlier analysis of about 530 of the donors reported approximately 300 Gb of sequence data and 100 million to 120 million unique TCR beta sequences obtained from approximately 180 million T cells. The later analysis used no new phenotypic data to find candidate immune exposures, relying instead on TCR beta sequences and their occurrence across donors. In a later genetic analysis, genome-wide SNP genotypes for 398 of the 666 donors were used, and that subset was treated as a discovery cohort. The study aimed to test whether signatures of past pathogen exposure could be identified by cataloging public T cell receptors. The study combined high-throughput TCR immunosequencing, statistical association of individual TCRs with disease status, and machine learning to predict cytomegalovirus infection status. Donor age, sex, ethnicity and CMV serostatus were compiled together with the repertoire data. Typing coverage differed by locus: A, B, C, DRB1 and DQB1 were typed in roughly 620-630 donors, DQA1 in about 560, DPA1 in 606, and DPB1 in just under 480. A handful of DR-DQ haplotypes were handled as single units for association and clustering because linkage in the cohort was strong. All discovery cohort repertoires had been generated on a single sequencing platform. Among roughly 400 genotyped donors of the cohort, an average of about 240,000 unique TCR beta nucleotide sequences were sequenced per donor, around 20% of them non-productive. An earlier analysis of around 540 of the donors applied high-throughput TCR beta sequencing to assess whether each TCR beta V gene segment acted as functional or pseudogenic. Using immunosequencing, the study profiled T cell repertoires from 550 to 750 subjects and related those repertoires to cytomegalovirus serostatus. An early release covering over 500 HLA-typed donors comprised about 310 gigabases of sequencing data and approximately 80 million unique TCR sequences. HLA typing included class I and class II loci at four-digit resolution. To study patterns of TCR occurrence, a later analysis re-analyzed previously published TCR beta repertoires from several hundred donors and added high-resolution HLA genotyping. Along with the approximately 600-subject first cohort, a separate validation cohort of 120 different subjects was used. Among the roughly 400 genotyped donors, around 81% belonged to the genetic ancestry cluster associated with self-reported Caucasian donors.

Sequences SGHAT (CDR1) and FQNNGV (CDR2) are obtained from the germline V gene. The CDR3 covers 18 residues, taking in both the cysteine and the phenylalanine. The sequence is cut down to CDR3 DNA, 54 bases in frame from base 1. The trim is 4 bases for V and 0 bases for J, with a gap of 19 bases between the germline ends. Findings and caveats that apply to the study as a whole: Most CMV-associated TCR beta chains appeared to be HLA-restricted in a later analysis, and the HLA associations seemed to be driven largely by CMV exposure. The cohort was sequenced for TCR beta chains only, and without alpha or paired-chain data the features that could be detected were limited. Some IMGT-functional V segments, including TRBV6-2 and TRBV6-3, could not be distinguished by the 87-base-pair reads and were therefore excluded. Because counts were too low, approximately 15 rarely observed V segments, including chromosome 9 orphons, were excluded from the earlier analysis of 587 of the donors. A total of 150 or so TCR beta chains were listed by the study as associated with cytomegalovirus. The sequencing pipeline was judged likely to have produced a cluster of highly shared sequence variants as a technical artifact. It was suggested by the authors that the approach could potentially be generalized to other disease states and immunological phenotypes. Correlated functional status among segregating V segments might reflect linkage disequilibrium, but an unknown experimental factor could not be ruled out. A later genetic analysis reported fewer N-insertions in productive TCRs among donors in an Asian-associated ancestry cluster than the roughly 690-donor mean. A later analysis reported that several top co-occurrence clusters appeared linked to parvovirus B19, influenza, CMV and Epstein-Barr virus. HLA typing was unavailable for some donors at each locus, so association tests used only the typed subset. Most TCR sequences were observed very rarely across donors, whereas some public TCRs were present in many individuals. In a later genetic analysis, a missense DCLRE1C variant was associated with V-gene and J-gene trimming of TCR beta chains, and the association was replicated in an independent cohort. The classifier was reported to diagnose cytomegalovirus status with high specificity and sensitivity in both the original cohort and the validation cohort. A later analysis associated 17,000 or so TCR beta sequences with specific HLA alleles at a false discovery rate of 0.05. When HLA alleles, especially DR and DQ, strongly co-occurred, attributing TCR associations to individual alleles was difficult. A further reported finding was that TCR beta sequences accurately predicted the HLA-A and HLA-B alleles for most subjects in the first cohort. Presence/absence analyses assumed roughly uniform sequencing depth across donors, an assumption that may not hold. In vitro tests confirmed that a few of the cytomegalovirus-associated TCR beta chains recognize cytomegalovirus antigens. Compared with equally common non-associated chains, HLA-associated TCR beta chains in a later analysis were more clonally expanded and had lower generation probabilities. Broadly in line with IMGT annotations, most TCR beta V segments showed up in productive rearrangements about 87% or about 30% of the time in an earlier analysis of 587 of the donors. A later analysis found that TCR association rates varied across HLA loci, with DRB1 alleles showing the most associated TCRs and HLA-C alleles the fewest. CMV serostatus was the only immune exposure information available for the cohort.

Turning to this clone: There is no known antigen for this receptor. Base-call qualities are not available, and no considerably larger clone is one nucleotide away.

The library was obtained by the immunoSEQ multiplex PCR assay. For the multiplex PCR, a mixture combining 60 forward primers for TCR Vbeta segments and 13 reverse primers for TCR Jbeta segments was used. The CDR3 region of rearranged TCR beta genes was amplified from genomic DNA by a multiplex PCR assay. On the Illumina HiSeq System, the amplified TCR beta libraries were sequenced as 87-base-pair reads. The study's own analysis went as follows. A later analysis tallied some 79 million unique TCR beta chains across the 610 or so repertoires, and approximately 11 million of those chains were shared by two or more donors. Raw reads were error-corrected and collapsed into unique sequences by a nearest-neighbor algorithm in which closely related sequences were merged to remove PCR and sequencing errors. To assign V, D and J gene segments, CDR3 sequences were aligned to IMGT reference sequences. For a sequence to be retained, a match of at least six nucleotides to both a V gene segment and a J gene segment was required. A rearrangement was called productive if the CDR3 had no stop codons and remained in frame with V and J, and every other rearrangement was called non-productive. CDR3 was defined according to IMGT convention as the region running from the second conserved V-encoded cysteine to the conserved J-encoded phenylalanine. The earlier analysis of about 610 of the donors excluded sequences that lacked an unambiguous match to a single V gene segment. In an earlier analysis of roughly 500 of the donors, V segments were called functional above 56.7% productive rearrangements and were called segregating when the between-donor standard deviation exceeded 5%. A statistical classification framework was built to diagnose cytomegalovirus status from the catalog of TCR beta chain sequences. In a later analysis, TCR nucleotide sequences were compared against IMGT/GENE-DB human TR gene sequences so that V and J genes could be assigned. A later analysis assigned CDR3 sequences and most-parsimonious VDJ recombination scenarios with the TCRdist pipeline. In a later analysis, each TCR beta chain was defined by its CDR3 amino acid sequence together with its V-gene family, and reads without a unique V-gene family were excluded. As a way to deal with suspected cross-contamination and a sequencing artifact, a later analysis dropped 450 to 600 nucleotide sequences that were highly shared and had low generation probability. In a later analysis, a clonal expansion index was calculated for each public chain from normalized within-repertoire ranks of inferred template counts. In a later analysis, generation probabilities were computed with a VDJ recombination model fitted to out-of-frame rearrangements, and the resulting probabilities were checked against IGoR. A later analysis scored TCR-TCR, TCR-HLA and TCR-CMV co-occurrence with hypergeometric tests, applying a repertoire-size bias correction to TCR pairs. A later analysis estimated false discovery rates by permuting HLA or CMV assignments 20 times. In a later analysis, co-occurring TCRs were grouped using DBSCAN, and TCRdist sequence similarity was added for clustering within HLA-allele-positive subsets. Repertoires with fewer than 30,000 or more than 120,000 public chains were left out of co-occurrence clustering, as were a few repertoires with anomalous nucleotide sharing. TCRdb stores this immuneACCESS table with in-frame sequences only. Part of the clones is absent; in the studies checked, under half of the shortfall reflects unresolved V genes, and no reason is known for the rest. V and J calls and clone size are those listed in that table; D and trimming were worked out from the DNA. The sample profile shows around 140,000 clones; roughly four fifths of them were found once. Around 8.1% of the sample is taken by the ten largest.

The cohort comprised several hundred healthy bone marrow donors. Cohort members were all nominally healthy when sampled, although unrecorded immune exposures were likely present. The donor was CMV seropositive and was included in the group of 250 to 300 seropositive cohort members. Every donor gave a peripheral blood sample, and the peripheral blood mononuclear cells from that sample were used for TCR beta sequencing. The Qiagen DNeasy Blood Extraction Kit was used to extract genomic DNA from the blood cell samples. The sample taken for sequencing was PBMCs. The chain couples TRBV11-2 to TRBJ1-3, and TRBD1 may be the D gene, going by 5 matching bases. The clonotype comes from a woman aged 45-65 years in good health and CMV-seropositive. The CDR3 region: CASSSYRPGTVSGNTIYF. In nucleotides, the sequence is TGTGCCAGCAGCTCTTATCGGCCAGGGACTGTCTCTGGAAACACCATATATTTT.